This passage covers 28 T cell receptor beta chains from one sample sequenced in a study of graft-versus-host responses after intestinal transplantation (dated by TCRdb to the early 2020s). Library preparation used the immunoSEQ multiplex PCR assay. Here the immuneACCESS table is served through TCRdb, limited to in-frame sequences with V and J called. Missing clones are a known gap in these copies; in checked studies unresolved V genes cover under half, and the rest lacks a known reason. The sample yields around 93,000 clones; about 90% were counted once. Under 6.5% of the sample rests with the top ten. Their recognized antigens are unknown. What the time point label conveys for this sample: cells obtained before transplantation from donor or recipient. Sequenced material: unstimulated CD8+ T cells sorted from spleen or lymph node cells, taken before intestinal transplant. Source of these receptors: a human donor who received an intestinal transplant.

The chain has TRBV7-6 and TRBJ2-6; D gene unclear. Germline V gene sequence: CDR1 SGHVS, CDR2 FNYEAQ. Deletions cut 3 bases from V and 0 bases from J, with 3 bases between. CDR3 size: 14 residues. Written as DNA, the CDR3 is TGTGCCAGCAGCTTGGGCTCTGGGGCCAACGTCCTGACTTTC. It specifies CASSLGSGANVLTF.

The chain employs TRBV9 and TRBJ2-2; a possible D gene is TRBD1 (5 bases). Trimming cost V 0 bases and J 7 bases, with 13 bases left between them. Looked up from germline, CDR1 is SGDLS and CDR2 is YYNGEE. The CDR3 length is 15 residues. CDR3 protein: CASSVGSAGFGELFF. In DNA form, the CDR3 reads TGTGCCAGCAGCGTAGGTTCCGCAGGGTTCGGGGAGCTGTTTTTT.

The chain recombines TRBV7-3 with TRBJ2-1; 8 bases line up with TRBD1. The trim removed 4 bases at V and 2 bases at J, leaving 7 bases unmatched. Germline CDR1 SGHTA, CDR2 FQGTGA. This CDR3 is 16 amino acids long. The CDR3 reads CASSSMAGGPYNEQFF. CDR3 in DNA: TGTGCCAGCAGCTCTATGGCAGGGGGCCCCTACAATGAGCAGTTCTTC.

Worth noting for this clone: A junction end diverges from the germline sequence, so it may reflect a read error. The rearrangement joins TRBV20-1 to TRBJ1-1; D is uncertain. There are 8 residues in the CDR3. Germline lookup yields CDR1 DFQATT and CDR2 SNEGSKA (reference sequence). The CDR3 nucleotides read TGCAGTGCTAGGCCGGTGGTGTTT. Its protein product is CSARPVVF.

The chain employs TRBV6-5 and TRBJ2-7; tentatively, D is TRBD1 (5 bases). This CDR3 is 15 amino acids long. Trimming stripped 5 bases from V and 7 bases from J, with 21 bases between. Germline CDR1 MNHEY, CDR2 SVGAGI. The chain's CDR3 is CASSPLGLFVREQYF. Written as DNA, the CDR3 is TGTGCCAGCAGTCCCCTGGGGCTTTTCGTTAGGGAGCAGTACTTC.

The rearrangement uses TRBV12-2 and TRBJ2-4; whether TRBD1, the table's D call, matches the DNA was not checked. TRBV12-2 corresponds to a pseudogene. The CDR3 is 17 amino acids. The CDR3 here is CASRARTTGGSGNIQYF. The DNA of the CDR3 is TGTGCAAGTCGCGCCCGGACGACAGGGGGATCGGGAAACATTCAGTACTTC.

This chain joins TRBV6-1 and TRBJ2-1; 9 nucleotides line up with TRBD1. The CDR3 totals 14 residues. The V segment lost 9 bases and the J segment 1 base; nucleotides outside the gene matches: 4. Germline assignment: CDR1 MNHNS and CDR2 SASEGT. CDR3 in amino acids: CASHGQGSYNEQFF. The CDR3 DNA reads as TGTGCCAGTCATGGACAGGGGTCCTACAATGAGCAGTTCTTC.

A note on this clone: A clone one base away is much larger, so this may be a read error. The chain uses TRBV6-5 and TRBJ2-7; a weak D match, TRBD1 (8 bases). V dropped 5 bases and J dropped 6 bases, with 11 bases sitting between them. There are 12 residues in the CDR3. The germline gives CDR1 MNHEY, CDR2 SVGAGI. For the CDR3, the DNA is TGTGCCAGCAGTACAGGGGGGGGCGAGCAGTACTTC. It codes for CASSTGGGEQYF.

The chain links TRBV7-9 to TRBJ2-3; 9 bases are shared with TRBD1. Trimming took 11 bases from V and 0 from J; bases not matched to a gene: 0. This CDR3 has 12 residues. Germline lookup yields CDR1 SEHNR and CDR2 FQNEAQ (reference sequence). CDR3 region: CAGQGSTDTQYF. CDR3 DNA sequence: TGTGCCGGACAGGGGAGCACAGATACGCAGTATTTT.

The V and J genes are TRBV5-1 and TRBJ2-1; 7 bases line up with TRBD2. Losses at the gene ends were 0 bases for V and 7 bases for J; bases not matched to a gene: 4. The CDR3 is made up of 14 amino acids. Germline V gene lookup returns CDR1 SGHRS and CDR2 YFSETQ. For the CDR3, the DNA is TGCGCCAGCAGCTTGGACAGGACTAGTAATGAGCAGTTCTTC. This translates into CASSLDRTSNEQFF.

The genes are TRBV19 and TRBJ2-5, with a tentative D call TRBD2 (6 bases). V lost 3 bases to trimming and J lost 7 bases, with 12 bases between them. CDR3 length: 13 residues. CDR1 is LNHDA, CDR2 SQIVND, per germline (reference sequence). The CDR3, as DNA: TGTGCCAGTAGTATGACGGGGGACGGGACCCAGTACTTC. It codes for CASSMTGDGTQYF.

CDR3 sequence reads: CAGRDSGSSYEQYF. The CDR3 DNA follows: TGTGCCGGGCGGGACTCCGGGAGCTCCTACGAGCAGTACTTC. The rearrangement joins TRBV10-3 to TRBJ2-7; D is possibly TRBD2 (6 bases). Trimming pared 11 bases from V and 0 bases from J, leaving 17 bases between. The CDR3 extends over 14 amino acids. The germline gives CDR1 ENHRY, CDR2 SYGVKD.

V is TRBV27 and J is TRBJ1-2; no clear D. Trimming left V 2 bases short and J 5 bases short, with 9 bases between. Germline V gives CDR1 MNHEY, CDR2 SMNVEV (reference sequence). This CDR3 region has 13 residues. CDR3 coding DNA: TGTGCCAGCAGTTTAGGGAACGATTATGGCTACACCTTC. Translation: CASSLGNDYGYTF.

In regard to this clone: An end of the junction differs from the germline gene, which may be a read error. This sequence joins TRBV6-5 and TRBJ2-1; TRBD1 matches at 8 bases. The CDR3 loop spans 15 amino acids. Per the germline V gene, CDR1 is MNHEY and CDR2 is SVGAGI. The CDR3 bases are TGTGCCAGCAGTTACTCCCCCTCCCCGACAGGGGCGAGGGTCTTC. It codes for CASSYSPSPTGARVF.

The genes are TRBV13 and TRBJ2-3; 9 bases are a match to TRBD2. The CDR3 runs 18 residues. V was clipped by 3 bases and J by 0 bases; unmatched bases: 10. Germline CDR1 PRHDT, CDR2 FYEKMQ (reference sequence). CDR3 coding DNA: TGTGCCAGCAGCTTCTTAGGCACTAGCGGGTTTAGCACAGATACGCAGTATTTT. Translation: CASSFLGTSGFSTDTQYF.

The chain links TRBV29-1 to TRBJ2-7, with 13 bases that match TRBD2. The CDR3 is 15 residues long. The V gene's germline CDR1 is SQVTM and CDR2 ANQGSEA. V shed 7 bases and J 7 bases; nucleotides not matched to a gene: 13. The chain's CDR3 is CSAAGTSGTSWEQYF. CDR3 nucleotide sequence: TGCAGCGCCGCCGGGACTAGCGGGACCTCTTGGGAGCAGTACTTC.

For the CDR3, the DNA is TGTGCCAGCCAGGACAGGGGCATTAATTCACCCCTCCACTTT. This codes for CASQDRGINSPLHF. The chain is built from TRBV6-6 and TRBJ1-6; 9 bases map to TRBD1. The CDR3 contains 14 residues. The germline CDR1 and CDR2 sequences are MNHNY and SVGAGI (reference sequence). After removal of 8 bases from V and 6 bases from J, the junction contained 5 bases not matched to a gene.

The CDR3 sequence: CASSRAQDTEAFF. In DNA, the CDR3 is TGTGCCAGCAGCCGGGCCCAGGACACTGAAGCTTTCTTT. V usage is TRBV11-3 and J usage is TRBJ1-1; D ambiguous. CDR3 length: 13 amino acids. The V end lost 5 bases, the J end lost 3 bases, and 10 bases lay between the germline ends. CDR1 is SGHNT and CDR2 is YENEEA in the germline V gene.

The chain carries TRBV27 and TRBJ2-3; 7 bases are shared with TRBD1. V was pared by 7 bases and J by 4 bases, with 8 bases of the junction left unmatched. Looked up from germline, CDR1 is MNHEY and CDR2 is SMNVEV (reference sequence). There are 14 residues in the CDR3. CDR3: CASTLTGAADTQYF. CDR3 bases: TGTGCCAGCACCCTTACAGGGGCCGCAGATACGCAGTATTTT.

The CDR3 loop is CAWSQGVHNEQFF. CDR3 bases: TGTGCCTGGAGCCAGGGGGTCCACAATGAGCAGTTCTTC. The rearrangement joins TRBV30 to TRBJ2-1; TRBD1 agrees at 7 bases. Germline V CDR1 and CDR2: GTSNPN, SVGIG (reference sequence). The J segment lost 5 bases and the V segment lost 3 bases, leaving 4 bases of the junction unmatched. This CDR3 is built from 13 residues.

The CDR3 spells CASSYSPGAVGELFF. The CDR3 region has the DNA TGTGCCAGCAGTTACTCCCCAGGCGCAGTCGGGGAGCTGTTTTTT. The rearrangement links TRBV6-5 to TRBJ2-2; D is undetermined. In germline, CDR1 is MNHEY, CDR2 SVGAGI. Trimming shortened V by 0 bases and J by 7 bases, and 12 bases separated the two germline ends. The CDR3 runs to 15 residues.

This chain uses TRBV27 with TRBJ1-1; D gene uncertain. Trimming left V 0 bases short and J 0 bases short, with 14 bases between. Per germline, CDR1 MNHEY and CDR2 SMNVEV (reference sequence). The CDR3 has 17 residues. CDR3 sequence: CASSLSTSGDMNTEAFF. The CDR3 region has the DNA TGTGCCAGCAGTTTATCAACTTCGGGAGACATGAACACTGAAGCTTTCTTT.

CDR3 amino acids: CSVESAGVETGELFF. CDR3 bases: TGCAGCGTTGAGTCGGCGGGAGTGGAAACCGGGGAGCTGTTTTTT. The chain uses TRBV29-1 and TRBJ2-2, with 7 bases fitting TRBD2. The V gene end was trimmed by 3 bases and the J gene end by 5 bases; junction bases not matched to a gene: 9. From germline, CDR1 is SQVTM and CDR2 ANQGSEA. The CDR3 length is 15 residues.

The chain has TRBV7-6 and TRBJ2-2; maybe TRBD2 (5 bases). In germline, CDR1 is SGHVS, CDR2 FNYEAQ. This CDR3 region has 14 residues. The V end was cut by 0 bases, the J end by 6 bases, with 8 bases between. As DNA, the CDR3 is TGTGCCAGCAGCTTAGCGTTCGGGGCCGGGGAGCTGTTTTTT. Translated, it gives CASSLAFGAGELFF.

The chain combines TRBV5-6 with TRBJ2-7; tentative D call: TRBD1 (5 bases). The CDR3 has 13 amino acids. V was trimmed by 1 base and J by 3 bases, leaving 8 bases between them. The germline gives CDR1 SGHDT, CDR2 YYEEEE. Here the CDR3 DNA reads TGTGCCAGCAGCTTGTGGGGCGGCTACGAGCAGTACTTC. It specifies CASSLWGGYEQYF.

CDR3 sequence (DNA): TGTGCCAGCTCACCGGACAGGGCAGTTACTGAAGCTTTCTTT. Protein: CASSPDRAVTEAFF. The V gene is TRBV18, the J gene TRBJ1-1, with TRBD1 identical over 8 bases. This CDR3 is 14 amino acids long. Trimming cost V 3 bases and J 5 bases; bases outside gene matches: 5. Looked up from germline, CDR1 is KGHSH and CDR2 is LQKENI.

This clone is a singleton in its sample. The gene calls are TRBV9 and TRBJ2-1; 8 bases agree with TRBD1. The CDR3 sequence is 14 residues long. V lost 3 bases to trimming and J lost 7 bases; unmatched junction nucleotides: 6. CDR1 is SGDLS and CDR2 is YYNGEE in the germline V gene. CDR3 region: CASSARQGFNEQFF. For the CDR3, the DNA is TGTGCCAGCAGCGCAAGACAGGGGTTTAATGAGCAGTTCTTC.

The CDR3 region has the DNA TGTGCCAGCAGCGTAGGTCCCCAGGGGCCGGATTTGTACTCACCCCTCCACTTT. It is translated as CASSVGPQGPDLYSPLHF. V and J are TRBV9 and TRBJ1-6, with D maybe TRBD1 (6 bases). From germline, CDR1 is SGDLS and CDR2 YYNGEE. Between the trimmed V and J ends, which lost 0 bases and 10 bases, there was a span of 23 bases. This CDR3 contains 18 residues.